The rows below give T cell receptor beta chains drawn from one sample of a study of regulatory T cells in long-lasting Graves disease. TCRdb re-called the multiplex PCR reads through MiXCR, storing one row per CDR3 protein. This sample yields under 450,000 distinct CDR3 sequences, of which roughly 24% are seen a single time; 25% to 30% belongs to the top ten. The material sequenced was peripheral blood mononuclear cells (PBMCs), taken when the disease was refractory, from a patient treated with antithyroid drugs. The receptors come from a middle-aged woman with Graves disease. Both conserved end residues are part of each CDR3. A D gene is named only where the DNA matches it firmly. Rows give clone size only sometimes, using once, few, many, or a class for an expanded clone.

>TRBJ1-5|TRBV6-1|many|TRBD1
CASSGTGQRRSNQPQHF
>TRBJ1-5|TRBV11-2|many|TRBD1
CASSLAAGGQPQHF
>TRBJ2-7|TRBV19|-|TRBD1
CASSDRGSYEQYF
>TRBJ2-6|TRBV28|-|TRBD2
CATEASGRASGANVLTF
>TRBJ2-7|TRBV9|few|TRBD1
CASSVRQGPYEQYF
>TRBJ2-2|TRBV14|once|-
CASMRQAGAGELFF
>TRBJ1-1|TRBV12-3/TRBV12-4|many|TRBD1
CASSLVLGQMNTEAFF
>TRBJ2-1|TRBV27|few|TRBD2
CASSSLGSGSTPVGEQFF
>-|TRBV2|many|-
CASRRGASGPSEQFF
>TRBJ1-5|TRBV2|many|-
CASSPMVQGNQPQHF
>TRBJ2-7|TRBV20-1|few|-
CSAGHPTAEQYF
>TRBJ2-1|TRBV12-3/TRBV12-4|few|-
CASRGSYNEQFF
>TRBJ2-2|TRBV15|-|TRBD1
CATDRGKDTGELFF
>TRBJ1-2|TRBV7-6|-|-
CASSPQSPGVNYGYTF
>TRBJ2-4|TRBV18|-|-
CASSPTDIGIQYF
>TRBJ2-7|TRBV29-1|-|-
CSAPITRGNYEQYF
>TRBJ1-4|TRBV6-2/TRBV6-3|-|-
CASSYTGNEKLFF
>TRBJ1-1|TRBV28|many|-
CASSLGVGSAEAFF
>TRBJ2-7|TRBV27|many|TRBD1
CASSLTGASYEQYF
>TRBJ2-7|TRBV15|-|TRBD1
CATSGEPATGLYEQYF
>TRBJ1-1|TRBV19|few|TRBD1
CASKDRGNTEAFF